A single sample is the source of the 18 T cell receptor beta chains below, sequenced in a study of Ad26.COV2.S vaccination and SARS-CoV-2 variants. The repertoire was sequenced with immunoSEQ multiplex PCR; TCRdb's copy has only in-frame clones and lacks some. The table has nearly 400,000 clones, approximately 91% seen once; the top ten hold 1.5% to 2%. Regarding treatment: about 20 received Ad26.COV2.S at low or high dose, single or two shots; several received placebo; per-sample allocation not given. The study sampled participants on day 63 after the first vaccine or placebo injection. The specimen was peripheral blood, collected in a trial of Ad26.COV2.S vaccine versus placebo. These receptors were obtained from a person aged 18-65 years who received the Ad26.COV2.S COVID-19 vaccine or a placebo.

The chain recombines TRBV13 with TRBJ1-1; no clear D. Germline CDR1 PRHDT, CDR2 FYEKMQ (reference sequence). V lost 3 bases, J lost 6 bases, and 14 bases lay in between. This CDR3 contains 14 residues. The CDR3 bases are TGTGCCAGCAGCTTTGGAGTTTTAAGAGCTGAAGCTTTCTTT. Translating it yields CASSFGVLRAEAFF. Using reference TRBV13 and TRBJ1-1 for the parts outside the CDR3, the full variable domain is AAGVIQSPRHLIKEKRETATLKCYPIPRHDTVYWYQQGPGQDPQFLISFYEKMQSDKGSIPDRFSAQQFSDYHSELNMSSLELGDSALYFCASSFGVLRAEAFFGQGTRLTVV.

V usage is TRBV28 and J usage is TRBJ1-6; no clear D gene. In germline, CDR1 is MDHEN, CDR2 SYDVKM. V gave up 3 bases and J gave up 0 bases, with 6 bases separating them. This CDR3 spans 15 amino acids. The CDR3 spells CASSFRSSYNSPLHF. DNA for the CDR3: TGTGCCAGCAGTTTTCGGAGCTCCTATAATTCACCCCTCCACTTT.

This chain links TRBV11-2 with TRBJ2-7, with D possibly being TRBD2 (6 bases). Germline V lookup: CDR1 SGHAT, CDR2 FQNNGV. The CDR3 has 15 amino acids. Trimming took 5 bases from V and 0 from J, leaving 14 bases between them. CDR3 amino acids: CASSGGSGPSYEQYF. In nucleotides, the CDR3 is TGTGCCAGCAGCGGTGGTAGCGGACCCTCCTACGAGCAGTACTTC.

DNA of the CDR3: TGTGCCAATGGGAAGGGTGCCCACGAGCAGTACTTC. Its translation is CANGKGAHEQYF. This chain links TRBV2 with TRBJ2-7, with D hard to call. CDR1 and CDR2 (germline): SNHLY, FYNNEI. V lost 10 bases and J lost 5, with 15 bases in between. The CDR3 consists of 12 residues.

CDR3 bases: TGTGCCTTGACTCCAGCGGGAACTTACGAGCAGTACTTC. It yields the protein CALTPAGTYEQYF. V gene TRBV30 combines with J gene TRBJ2-7; 7 bases match TRBD2. The CDR3 is made up of 13 amino acids. Trimming cost V 7 bases and J 4 bases; bases outside gene matches: 10. CDR1 and CDR2 (germline): GTSNPN, SVGIG (reference sequence).

This clone was seen once. V is TRBV5-6 and J is TRBJ2-1; TRBD1 or TRBD2 may be the D gene (5 bases each). Looked up from germline, CDR1 is SGHDT and CDR2 is YYEEEE. Trimming removed 3 bases at V and 10 bases at J, with 11 bases between. CDR3 length equals 12 residues. CDR3 sequence: CASSSWDGEQFF. The CDR3 DNA reads as TGTGCCAGCAGCTCGTGGGACGGCGAGCAGTTCTTC.

The genes are TRBV5-1 and TRBJ1-4; 8 bases agree with TRBD1. The CDR3 is 13 amino acids. The germline CDR1 and CDR2 sequences are SGHRS and YFSETQ. Trimming took 0 bases from V and 8 from J; bases not matched to a gene: 0. The CDR3 DNA sequence: TGCGCCAGCAGCTTGGGGGACAGGGAAAAACTGTTTTTT. It specifies CASSLGDREKLFF.

The gene calls are TRBV28 and TRBJ2-7; D gene unclear. The V and J ends lost 10 bases and 0 bases respectively, with 13 bases between them. Germline V lookup: CDR1 MDHEN, CDR2 SYDVKM. The length of the CDR3 is 13 residues. CDR3 nucleotides: TGTGCCACCTGGGCATCCCTCTCCTACGAGCAGTACTTC. Protein product: CATWASLSYEQYF.

The gene calls are TRBV12-5 and TRBJ2-2, with 11 bases lining up with TRBD1. CDR1 LGHNT and CDR2 FRNRAP come from the germline V gene. V shed 2 bases and J 1 base; nucleotides not matched to a gene: 9. This CDR3 is 19 amino acids long. Here the CDR3 reads CASGLLLDRGLGNTGELFF. CDR3 DNA: TGTGCTAGTGGTTTGCTACTGGACAGGGGGCTTGGGAACACCGGGGAGCTGTTTTTT.

The V and J genes are TRBV2 and TRBJ2-7, with 7 nucleotides matching TRBD2. The CDR3 contains 12 residues. CDR1 SNHLY and CDR2 FYNNEI come from the germline V gene. V trimming: 5 bases; J trimming: 4 bases; junction bases outside the gene matches: 2. The DNA of the CDR3 is TGTGCCAGCAGTCAGGGAGGGTACGAGCAGTACTTC. Its protein product is CASSQGGYEQYF.

The chain recombines TRBV7-9 with TRBJ2-7, with 8 bases matching TRBD2. The CDR3 consists of 15 residues. CDR1 SEHNR and CDR2 FQNEAQ come from the germline V gene (reference sequence). J lost 2 bases, V lost 5 bases, and 8 bases had no gene match. Here the CDR3 DNA reads TGTGCCAGCAGCCCACAAGCGGGAGCTCCCTACGAGCAGTACTTC. It encodes CASSPQAGAPYEQYF.

The genes are TRBV5-4 and TRBJ2-2, with a possible D match to TRBD1 (9 bases). The length of the CDR3 is 18 residues. The germline V gene has CDR1 SGHNT and CDR2 YYREEE (reference sequence). Trimming pared 1 base from V and 5 bases from J, leaving 21 bases between. CDR3: CASSLFRGGQGLTGELFF. The CDR3 bases are TGTGCCAGCAGCTTGTTCCGGGGGGGACAGGGTTTAACCGGGGAGCTGTTTTTT.

V is TRBV7-3 and J is TRBJ2-1, with D maybe TRBD2 (5 bases). Trimming took 4 bases from V and 10 from J, leaving 23 bases between them. Germline CDR1 reads SGHTA; CDR2 reads FQGTGA. There are 16 residues in the CDR3. CDR3 nucleotide sequence: TGTGCCAGCAGCTCGTCCGGGCGGGCAGGTTTTATAGAGCAGTTCTTC. Its protein is CASSSSGRAGFIEQFF.

The chain has TRBV2 and TRBJ1-5, with D tentatively TRBD1 (6 bases). The V end was cut by 4 bases, the J end by 4 bases, with 11 bases between. The CDR3 is 14 amino acids. Germline V gene sequence: CDR1 SNHLY, CDR2 FYNNEI. CDR3 sequence: CASSVRDKNQPQHF. CDR3 in DNA: TGTGCCAGCAGTGTCCGGGACAAAAATCAGCCCCAGCATTTT.

This clone was counted only a few times. The identical CDR3 is also encoded by other nucleotide sequences in the sample. The gene calls are TRBV12-3 or TRBV12-4 and TRBJ1-5; no reliable D call. The CDR3 consists of 12 residues. Trimming removed 3 bases from V and 7 bases from J, with 7 bases in between. The CDR3 coding sequence is TGTGCCAGCAGTTTGTCGGGGCAGCCCCAGCATTTT. It codes for CASSLSGQPQHF.

The V call is TRBV30, the J call TRBJ2-7; D is perhaps TRBD1 or TRBD2 (5 bases each). CDR3 size: 12 residues. In germline, CDR1 is GTSNPN, CDR2 SVGIG (reference sequence). The ends were cut back, 5 bases at V and 4 bases at J, with 12 bases in the middle. CDR3 region: CAWGTSPYEQYF. In nucleotides, the CDR3 is TGTGCCTGGGGGACCTCTCCTTACGAGCAGTACTTC.

This clone occurred a few times. The chain is built from TRBV14 and TRBJ2-6; D gene ambiguous. Germline V gene sequence: CDR1 SGHDN, CDR2 FVKESK. V was trimmed by 4 bases and J by 0 bases, leaving 7 bases between them. This CDR3 spans 15 amino acids. CDR3 nucleotides: TGTGCCAGCAGCCCCGATTACTCTGGGGCCAACGTCCTGACTTTC. Protein: CASSPDYSGANVLTF. Drawing the rest from reference TRBV14 and TRBJ2-6, the complete variable domain is EAGVTQFPSHSVIEKGQTVTLRCDPISGHDNLYWYRRVMGKEIKFLLHFVKESKQDESGMPNNRFLAERTGGTYSTLKVQPAELEDSGVYFCASSPDYSGANVLTFGAGSRLTVL.

This rearrangement joins TRBV28 to TRBJ2-7, with a tentative D call TRBD1 (5 bases). This CDR3 spans 14 amino acids. Trimming took 2 bases from V and 3 from J, leaving 11 bases between them. In germline, CDR1 is MDHEN, CDR2 SYDVKM. The CDR3 DNA reads TGTGCCAGCAGTTTAGACTCGACAGTCTACGAGCAGTACTTC. Translation: CASSLDSTVYEQYF.